The sequence of this T cell receptor beta chain was determined in a study of identical twins. The study's findings and limits: Reduced insertions were recorded for abundant cord blood beta clonotypes, with no such pattern in memory repertoires. Researchers caution that invariant MAIT and iNKT cells could partly confound zero-insertion analyses. Twins shared out-of-frame alpha sequences with excess low generation probability.

One entry per CDR3 protein results from TCRdb running MiXCR on the 5' RACE reads. The sample includes 460,000 or so distinct CDR3 sequences, 14% seen only once; the top ten take about 0.53%. Remarks on this clonotype: Its antigen is unidentified.

The CDR3 has 16 amino acids. Per the germline V gene, CDR1 is SGHAT and CDR2 is FQNNGV. Losses at the gene ends were 1 base for V and 4 bases for J; bases not matched to a gene: 10. In addition, the sample was reused for a study of yellow fever vaccine responses in identical twins. In that study: The authors reported partly convergent, partly personalized vaccine responses in identical twins.

Sequencing was performed on CD4+ T cells sorted from blood. The clonotype originates from a woman between 18 and 29 years old in good health. This chain links TRBV11-2 with TRBJ2-7, with 7 bases aligning to TRBD1. This CDR3 is CASSLVRQGLGYEQYF. In nucleotides, the CDR3 is TGTGCCAGCAGCTTAGTTCGACAGGGTTTGGGGTACGAGCAGTACTTC.